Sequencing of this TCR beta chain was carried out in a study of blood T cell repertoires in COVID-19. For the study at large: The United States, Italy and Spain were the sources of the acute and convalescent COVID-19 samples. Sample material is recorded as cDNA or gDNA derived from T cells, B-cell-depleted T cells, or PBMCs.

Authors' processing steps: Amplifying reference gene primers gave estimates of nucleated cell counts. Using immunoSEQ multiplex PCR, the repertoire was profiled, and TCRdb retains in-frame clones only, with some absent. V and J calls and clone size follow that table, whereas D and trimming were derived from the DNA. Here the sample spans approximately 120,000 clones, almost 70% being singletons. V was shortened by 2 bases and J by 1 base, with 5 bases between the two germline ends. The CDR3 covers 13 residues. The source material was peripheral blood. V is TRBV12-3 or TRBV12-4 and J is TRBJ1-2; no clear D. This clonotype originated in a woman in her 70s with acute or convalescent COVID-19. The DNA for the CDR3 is TGTGCCAGCAGTTTAAATCTTAACTATGGCTACACCTTC. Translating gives CASSLNLNYGYTF.